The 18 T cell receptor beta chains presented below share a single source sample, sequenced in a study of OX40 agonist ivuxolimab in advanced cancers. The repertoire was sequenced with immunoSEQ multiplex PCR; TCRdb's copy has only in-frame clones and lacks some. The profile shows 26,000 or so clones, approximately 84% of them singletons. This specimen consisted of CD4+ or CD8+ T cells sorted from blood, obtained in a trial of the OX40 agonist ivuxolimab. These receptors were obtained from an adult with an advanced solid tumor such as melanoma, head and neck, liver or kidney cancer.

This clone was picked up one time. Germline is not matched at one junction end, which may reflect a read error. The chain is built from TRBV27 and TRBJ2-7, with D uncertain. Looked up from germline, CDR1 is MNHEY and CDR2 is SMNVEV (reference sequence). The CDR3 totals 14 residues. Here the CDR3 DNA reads TGTGCCAGCAGTTCTACCGGGCTCACCTACAAGCAGTACTTC. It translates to CASSSTGLTYKQYF.

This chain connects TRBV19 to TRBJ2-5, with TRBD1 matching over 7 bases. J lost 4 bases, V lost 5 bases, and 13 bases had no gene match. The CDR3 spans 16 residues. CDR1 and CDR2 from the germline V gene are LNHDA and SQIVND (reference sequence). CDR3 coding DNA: TGTGCCAGTAGTTCGGCGGGCACAGGGGTTGGAGAGACCCAGTACTTC. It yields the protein CASSSAGTGVGETQYF.

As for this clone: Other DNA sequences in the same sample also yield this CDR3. The CDR3: CASSLGGYSNQPQHF. The CDR3 nucleotides are TGTGCCAGCAGCTTGGGAGGGTATAGCAATCAGCCCCAGCATTTT. The chain couples TRBV5-6 to TRBJ1-5, with D hard to call. The germline CDR1 and CDR2 sequences are SGHDT and YYEEEE. Trimming cost V 0 bases and J 0 bases, with 7 bases left between them. The CDR3 runs to 15 residues.

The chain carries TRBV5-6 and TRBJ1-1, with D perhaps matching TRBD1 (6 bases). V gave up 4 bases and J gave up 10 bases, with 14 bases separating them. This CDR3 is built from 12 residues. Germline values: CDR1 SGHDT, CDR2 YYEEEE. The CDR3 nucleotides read TGTGCCAGCAGCGAGGAGGGACATGGAGCTTTCTTT. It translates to CASSEEGHGAFF.

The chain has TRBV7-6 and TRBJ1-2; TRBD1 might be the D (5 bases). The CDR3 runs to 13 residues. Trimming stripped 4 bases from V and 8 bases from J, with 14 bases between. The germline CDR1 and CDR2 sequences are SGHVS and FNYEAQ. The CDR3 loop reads CASSSDISSGYTF. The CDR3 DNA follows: TGTGCCAGCAGCTCGGACATCTCCTCCGGCTACACCTTC.

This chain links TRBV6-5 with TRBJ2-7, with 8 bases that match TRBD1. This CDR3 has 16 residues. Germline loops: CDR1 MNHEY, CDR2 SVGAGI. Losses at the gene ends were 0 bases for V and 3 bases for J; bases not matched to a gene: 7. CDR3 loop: CASSYSITGGNYEQYF. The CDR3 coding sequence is TGTGCCAGCAGTTACTCGATTACAGGGGGGAACTACGAGCAGTACTTC.

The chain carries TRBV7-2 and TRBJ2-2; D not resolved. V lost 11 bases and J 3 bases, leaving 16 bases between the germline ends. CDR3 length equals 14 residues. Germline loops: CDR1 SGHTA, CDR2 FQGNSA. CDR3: CAVGEPSDTGELFF. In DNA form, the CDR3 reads TGTGCCGTAGGAGAGCCCAGCGACACCGGGGAGCTGTTTTTT.

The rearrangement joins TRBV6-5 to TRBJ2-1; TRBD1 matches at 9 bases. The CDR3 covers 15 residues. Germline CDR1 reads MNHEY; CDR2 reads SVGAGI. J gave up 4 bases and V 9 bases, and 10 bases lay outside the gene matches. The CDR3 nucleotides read TGTGCCAGTTCGACAGGGGGTATGAGGTACAATGAGCAGTTCTTC. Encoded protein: CASSTGGMRYNEQFF.

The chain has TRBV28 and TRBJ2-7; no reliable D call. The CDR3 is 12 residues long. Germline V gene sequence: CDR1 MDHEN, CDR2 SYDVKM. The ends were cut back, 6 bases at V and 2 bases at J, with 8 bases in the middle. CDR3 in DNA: TGTGCCAGCAGCGGACCGACCTACGAGCAGTACTTC. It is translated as CASSGPTYEQYF.

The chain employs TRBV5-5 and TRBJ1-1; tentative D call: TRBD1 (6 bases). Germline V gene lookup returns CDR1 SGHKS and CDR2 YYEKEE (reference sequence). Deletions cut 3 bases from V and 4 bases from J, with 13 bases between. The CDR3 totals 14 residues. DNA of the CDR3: TGTGCCAGCAGCTGGACGTGGGGGCCCACTGAAGCTTTCTTT. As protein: CASSWTWGPTEAFF.

The CDR3 here is CAWSPLSNTDTQYF. Here the CDR3 DNA reads TGTGCCTGGAGTCCCCTATCTAACACAGATACGCAGTATTTT. The chain couples TRBV30 to TRBJ2-3; D not resolved. Germline V CDR1 and CDR2: GTSNPN, SVGIG (reference sequence). The V end lost 2 bases, the J end lost 2 bases, and 11 bases lay between the germline ends. The CDR3 runs to 14 residues.

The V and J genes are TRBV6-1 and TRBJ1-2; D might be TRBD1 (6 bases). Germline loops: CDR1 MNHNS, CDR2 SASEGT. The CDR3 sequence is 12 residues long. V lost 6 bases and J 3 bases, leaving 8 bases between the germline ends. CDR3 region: CASSQGYYGYTF. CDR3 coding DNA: TGTGCCAGCAGCCAGGGGTACTATGGCTACACCTTC.

CDR3 sequence: CASSIGVIRDSYTDTQYF. CDR3 sequence (DNA): TGTGCCAGTAGTATAGGCGTCATCCGGGACAGCTACACAGATACGCAGTATTTT. This chain joins TRBV19 and TRBJ2-3, with 7 bases identical to TRBD1. V was pared by 1 base and J by 2 bases, with 12 bases of the junction left unmatched. CDR1 and CDR2 (germline): LNHDA, SQIVND (reference sequence). The CDR3 has 18 residues.

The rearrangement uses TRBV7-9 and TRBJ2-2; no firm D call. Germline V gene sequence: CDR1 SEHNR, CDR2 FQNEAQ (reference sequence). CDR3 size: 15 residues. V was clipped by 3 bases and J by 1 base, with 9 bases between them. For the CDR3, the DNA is TGTGCCAGCAGCTTCCCACTGAAGAACACCGGGGAGCTGTTTTTT. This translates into CASSFPLKNTGELFF. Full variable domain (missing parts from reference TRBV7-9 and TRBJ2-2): DTGVSQNPRHKITKRGQNVTFRCDPISEHNRLYWYRQTLGQGPEFLTYFQNEAQLEKSRLLSDRFSAERPKGSFSTLEIQRTEQGDSAMYLCASSFPLKNTGELFFGEGSRLTVL.

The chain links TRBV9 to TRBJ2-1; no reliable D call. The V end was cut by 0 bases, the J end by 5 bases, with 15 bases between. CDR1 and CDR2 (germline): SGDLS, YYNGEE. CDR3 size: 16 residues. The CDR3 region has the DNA TGTGCCAGCAGCGTAGGTCTGGCTAGTGTTAACAATGAGCAGTTCTTC. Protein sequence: CASSVGLASVNNEQFF.

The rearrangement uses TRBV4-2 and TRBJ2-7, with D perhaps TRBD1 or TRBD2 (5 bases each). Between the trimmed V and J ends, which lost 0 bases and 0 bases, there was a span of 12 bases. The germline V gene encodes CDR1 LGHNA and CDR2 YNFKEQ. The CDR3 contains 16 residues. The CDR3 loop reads CASSQDAPGSSYEQYF. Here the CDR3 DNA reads TGTGCCAGCAGCCAAGATGCTCCAGGGAGCTCCTACGAGCAGTACTTC.

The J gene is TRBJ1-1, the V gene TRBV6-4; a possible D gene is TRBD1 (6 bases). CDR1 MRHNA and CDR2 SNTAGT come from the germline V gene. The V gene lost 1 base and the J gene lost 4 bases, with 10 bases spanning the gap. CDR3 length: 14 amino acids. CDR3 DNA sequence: TGTGCCAGCAGTGACTTCGGGGGGCCCACTGAAGCTTTCTTT. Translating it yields CASSDFGGPTEAFF.

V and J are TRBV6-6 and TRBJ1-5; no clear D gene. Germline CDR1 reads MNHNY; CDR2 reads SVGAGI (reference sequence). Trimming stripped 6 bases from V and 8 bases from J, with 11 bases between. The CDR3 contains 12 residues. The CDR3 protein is CASREHGEPQHF. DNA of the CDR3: TGTGCCAGCAGGGAACACGGGGAGCCCCAGCATTTT.